Included here is one T cell receptor beta chain sequence, with context. Its antigen is as yet unknown. Looked up from germline, CDR1 is SQVTM and CDR2 is ANQGSEA. This CDR3 contains 14 residues. The J segment lost 2 bases and the V segment lost 6 bases, leaving 8 bases of the junction unmatched. This record comes from a study of cytomegalovirus exposure and HLA in healthy donors. General study points: Near-uniform donor sequencing depth was presumed by presence/absence analyses. The authors enumerated roughly 180 TCR beta chains as linked to cytomegalovirus.

Primers included in the PCR were 60 Vbeta and 13 Jbeta primers. Measured with immunoSEQ multiplex PCR; TCRdb has only the in-frame clones, and not every one. The sample has about 160,000 clones; roughly 84% are singletons. The clonotype comes from a man younger than 35 in good health and CMV-seronegative. The chain employs TRBV29-1 and TRBJ2-3; TRBD2 agrees at 7 bases. The source material was PBMCs. The CDR3 coding sequence is TGCAGCGTAACCGGGGCGGGAGCCACAGATACGCAGTATTTT. It encodes CSVTGAGATDTQYF.